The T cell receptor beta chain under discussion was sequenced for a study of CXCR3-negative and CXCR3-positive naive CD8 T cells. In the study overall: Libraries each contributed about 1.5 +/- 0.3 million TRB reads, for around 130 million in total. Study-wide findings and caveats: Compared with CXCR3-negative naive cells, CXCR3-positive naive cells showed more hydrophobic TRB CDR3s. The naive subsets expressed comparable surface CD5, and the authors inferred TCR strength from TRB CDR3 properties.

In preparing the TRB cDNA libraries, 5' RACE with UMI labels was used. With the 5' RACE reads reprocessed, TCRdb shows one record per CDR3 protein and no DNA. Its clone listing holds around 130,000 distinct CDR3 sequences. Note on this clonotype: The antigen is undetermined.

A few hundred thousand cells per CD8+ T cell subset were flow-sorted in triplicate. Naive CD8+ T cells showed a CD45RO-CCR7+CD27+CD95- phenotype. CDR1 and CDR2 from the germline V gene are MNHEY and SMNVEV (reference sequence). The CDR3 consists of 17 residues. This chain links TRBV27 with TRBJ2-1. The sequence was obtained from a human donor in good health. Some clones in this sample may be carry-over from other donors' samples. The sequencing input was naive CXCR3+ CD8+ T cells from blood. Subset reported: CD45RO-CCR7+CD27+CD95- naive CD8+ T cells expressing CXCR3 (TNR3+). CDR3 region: CASSPTPADLSYNEQFF.